This TCR beta chain came from a study of OX40 agonist ivuxolimab in advanced cancers. On the study more broadly: The patients' treatment was ivuxolimab, an agonistic anti-OX40 (CD134) antibody. Mean age approximately 59 years, range about 23 to 80; around 80% male.

Repertoires were generated with immunoSEQ multiplex PCR, while TCRdb's copy carries only in-frame clones and drops some. The data contain about 78,000 clones, around nine tenths of them singletons. Germline V gives CDR1 MNHEY, CDR2 SMNVEV (reference sequence). The CDR3 sequence is 14 residues long. J lost 5 bases, V lost 0 bases, and 1 base had no gene match. Sequencing was performed on CD4+ or CD8+ T cells sorted from blood, taken in a trial of the OX40 agonist ivuxolimab. The genes are TRBV27 and TRBJ2-3; 8 bases align to TRBD2. This clonotype was sampled from an adult with an advanced solid tumor such as melanoma, head and neck, liver or kidney cancer. Written as DNA, the CDR3 is TGTGCCAGCAGTTTATCCCGGGGGGGAGATACGCAGTATTTT. Its translation is CASSLSRGGDTQYF.